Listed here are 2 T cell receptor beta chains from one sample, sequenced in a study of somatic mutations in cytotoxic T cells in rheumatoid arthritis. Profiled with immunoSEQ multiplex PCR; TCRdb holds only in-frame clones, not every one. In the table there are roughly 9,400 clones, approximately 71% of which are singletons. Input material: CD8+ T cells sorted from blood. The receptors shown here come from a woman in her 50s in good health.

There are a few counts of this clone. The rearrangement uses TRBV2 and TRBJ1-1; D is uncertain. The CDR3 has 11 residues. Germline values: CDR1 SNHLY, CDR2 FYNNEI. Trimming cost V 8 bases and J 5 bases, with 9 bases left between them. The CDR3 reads CASEGYTEAFF. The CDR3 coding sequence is TGTGCCAGCGAGGGATATACTGAAGCTTTCTTT.

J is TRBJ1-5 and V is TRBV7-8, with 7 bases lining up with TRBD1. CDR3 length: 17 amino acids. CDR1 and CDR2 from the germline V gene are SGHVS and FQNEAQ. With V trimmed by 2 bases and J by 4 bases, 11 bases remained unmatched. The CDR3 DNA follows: TGTGCCAGCAGCTTAAGGGGCGGGACAGCCGGTAATCAGCCCCAGCATTTT. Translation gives CASSLRGGTAGNQPQHF.